Reported below is one T cell receptor beta chain. This clone appeared a single time. Its antigen remains undetermined. No much larger clonotype is one base removed from it; base qualities were not supplied. TCRbeta CDR3 regions were amplified from genomic DNA by means of the immunoSEQ Assay, a bias-controlled multiplex PCR. Per the source publication's procedure: The number of nucleated cells in each sample was estimated from the amplification of reference gene primers within the assay. To quantify the absolute abundance of each unique TCRbeta CDR3 rearrangement, sequence reads were collapsed and filtered. For each sample, productive Simpson clonality was calculated by taking the square root of Simpson's diversity index across productive rearrangements. TCRdb carries this immuneACCESS record with in-frame sequences only. Its versions omit some clonotypes, under half of them owing to an unresolved V gene in the studies checked, with the rest unexplained. That table is the source of V, J and clone size, and D and trimming were worked out from the DNA. This sample lists 95,000 to 150,000 clones; just over 85% were detected once. More than 4% of the sample is held by the ten biggest clonotypes.

The data stem from a study of blood T cell repertoires in COVID-19 (dated by TCRdb to about 2020). About the investigation overall: Collaborator samples came from the United States, Italy and Spain and covered acute and convalescent phases of COVID-19. Where available, HLA class I and class II types were obtained from metadata supplied by the sample provider rather than from assay-based typing. The samples were drawn from two sources: the first 160 participants of the ongoing ImmuneRACE study, and 950 to 1,500 subjects contributed by 6 global collaborators. Subjects who had been exposed to COVID-19, were actively infected with it, or had recovered from it provided the deeply sampled blood TCRbeta repertoires that made up the dataset. The repertoires were released in a freely available public database meant as a resource for research on the immune response to SARS-CoV-2. The prospective study material was composed of cDNA or gDNA derived from T cells, B-cell-depleted T cells, or PBMCs. Nearly every sample came with metadata listing a de-identified subject ID, COVID-19 status, age in years and sex.

Broader findings and caveats from the paper: Clinical and demographic metadata were provided uncurated, with the amount varying by source and participant.

Each collaborating institution followed its own protocols to collect whole blood in K2EDTA tubes. For TCRbeta analysis, collaborators shipped samples as frozen whole blood, isolated PBMCs, or DNA extracted from either of those sample types. Trimming takes 4 bases off V and 8 bases off J; junction bases not matched to a gene: 13. Including the terminal cysteine and phenylalanine, the CDR3 comprises 17 residues. Only CDR3 DNA remains: 51 bases, in frame from the first base. CDR1 and CDR2 are drawn from the germline V gene (reference sequence): MNHEY, SMNVEV. The rearrangement joined TRBV27 to TRBJ1-6; 8 bases in the junction line up with TRBD1. The receptor was derived from a man in his forties with acute or convalescent COVID-19. Sequenced: peripheral blood. For the CDR3, the sequence is CASSSFRTGIRDSPLHF. The nucleotide sequence reads TGTGCCAGCAGTTCTTTCCGGACAGGGATTAGAGATTCACCCCTCCACTTT.